The 25 T cell receptor beta chains reported below all come from one sample, sequenced in a study of human T cells and chemical hapten exposure. The time point was: patch test 3, about 24 weeks after DPC sensitization. Treatment here: therapeutic diphenylcyclopropenone sensitization with weekly scalp DPC. TCRdb passed the RACE reads through MiXCR, listing each CDR3 protein once. This table has 50,000 or so distinct CDR3 sequences, roughly 9.5% appearing once. Specimen: whole blood, collected in connection with sensitization to the hapten diphenylcyclopropenone (DPC). The receptors here all came from a woman between 40 and 55 years old with alopecia areata. Some clones in this sample may be carry-over from other donors' samples.

This clonotype was counted many times. The chain carries TRBV20-1 and TRBJ2-1; D not resolved. The germline V gene encodes CDR1 DFQATT and CDR2 SNEGSKA (reference sequence). The V and J ends lost 0 bases and 0 bases respectively, with 9 bases between them. The CDR3 sequence is 15 residues long. CDR3 sequence: CSARDTQYSYNEQFF. The CDR3 DNA reads as TGCAGTGCTAGAGATACACAGTACTCCTACAATGAGCAGTTCTTC.

In its sample, this clonotype was seen a few times. The rearrangement joins TRBV5-6 to TRBJ2-6, with a weak D call TRBD2 (5 bases). This CDR3 is built from 17 residues. Looked up from germline, CDR1 is SGHDT and CDR2 is YYEEEE. V dropped 0 bases and J dropped 0 bases, with 10 bases sitting between them. The CDR3 spells CASSLAKRHSGANVLTF. CDR3 DNA: TGTGCCAGCAGCTTGGCCAAGCGGCACTCTGGGGCCAACGTCCTGACTTTC.

V gene TRBV27 combines with J gene TRBJ1-2, with D tentatively TRBD1 (5 bases). The CDR3 sequence is 14 residues long. CDR1 MNHEY and CDR2 SMNVEV come from the germline V gene (reference sequence). V dropped 4 bases and J dropped 5 bases, with 14 bases sitting between them. CDR3: CASSWAGGAYGYTF. For the CDR3, the DNA is TGTGCCAGCAGTTGGGCAGGAGGGGCATATGGCTACACCTTC.

The rearrangement links TRBV2 to TRBJ2-7; D possibly corresponds to TRBD1 (6 bases). With 4 bases removed from V and 5 bases from J, the gap between germline ends came to 15 bases. This CDR3 is built from 14 residues. Germline lookup yields CDR1 SNHLY and CDR2 FYNNEI. The CDR3 sequence: CASSAGELSHEQYF. The CDR3 DNA reads as TGTGCCAGCAGTGCAGGGGAACTAAGCCACGAGCAGTACTTC.

This clonotype was detected a few times. This rearrangement joins TRBV24-1 to TRBJ2-3; D is perhaps TRBD2 (6 bases). Germline lookup yields CDR1 KGHDR and CDR2 SFDVKD. The CDR3 is made up of 16 amino acids. V lost 3 bases and J 6 bases, leaving 18 bases between the germline ends. The CDR3 DNA follows: TGTGCCACCAGTGATCGGGGTAGCGGTAGGCGGGATACGCAGTATTTT. Translation: CATSDRGSGRRDTQYF.

The table lists this clonotype with many counts. The rearrangement uses TRBV2 and TRBJ1-2; 7 bases agree with TRBD1. J lost 0 bases, V lost 7 bases, and 8 bases had no gene match. The CDR3 loop spans 15 amino acids. The germline gives CDR1 SNHLY, CDR2 FYNNEI. CDR3 coding DNA: TGTGCCAGCAACACACAGGGGACAGCTAACTATGGCTACACCTTC. As protein: CASNTQGTANYGYTF.

V and J are TRBV29-1 and TRBJ2-2, with D possibly being TRBD2 (5 bases). The germline V gene encodes CDR1 SQVTM and CDR2 ANQGSEA. Trimming shortened V by 7 bases and J by 3 bases, and 6 bases separated the two germline ends. There are 11 residues in the CDR3. The chain's CDR3 is CSAGDTGELFF. CDR3 coding DNA: TGCAGCGCCGGGGACACCGGGGAGCTGTTTTTT.

This clonotype was detected ten times or more. The chain employs TRBV4-3 and TRBJ2-3; 7 bases are a match to TRBD1. The CDR3 has 17 amino acids. Trimming took 0 bases from V and 4 from J; bases not matched to a gene: 10. CDR1 and CDR2 from the germline V gene are LGHNA and YSLEER. In nucleotides, the CDR3 is TGCGCCAGCAGCCAAGATACAGGGGTCAACTCCGCAGATACGCAGTATTTT. Translating it yields CASSQDTGVNSADTQYF.

This chain links TRBV12-3 or TRBV12-4 with TRBJ2-3, with TRBD2 matching 10 bases. This CDR3 has 15 residues. Trimming took 4 bases from V and 1 from J; bases not matched to a gene: 2. CDR3 residues: CASSSSGGGTDTQYF. The CDR3 DNA sequence: TGTGCCAGCAGTTCGAGCGGGGGGGGCACAGATACGCAGTATTTT.

In this sample, this clonotype turned up many times. The chain carries TRBV14 and TRBJ2-5; possibly TRBD1 for D (6 bases). The germline V and J ends were trimmed by 3 bases and 1 base, with 24 bases remaining between them. This CDR3 has 19 amino acids. From germline, CDR1 is SGHDN and CDR2 FVKESK. The chain's CDR3 is CASSQTYGIETGPQETQYF. In DNA form, the CDR3 reads TGTGCCAGCAGCCAGACGTACGGAATTGAGACAGGTCCCCAAGAGACCCAGTACTTC.

The chain combines TRBV13 with TRBJ2-3; D not certain. CDR1 is PRHDT, CDR2 FYEKMQ, per germline (reference sequence). The CDR3 is 14 residues long. The V gene lost 5 bases and the J gene lost 1 base, with 10 bases spanning the gap. CDR3 residues: CASSIRRGTDTQYF. The DNA of the CDR3 is TGTGCCAGCAGCATACGACGCGGCACAGATACGCAGTATTTT.

This chain joins TRBV5-6 and TRBJ2-4; no clear D. The germline V gene encodes CDR1 SGHDT and CDR2 YYEEEE. The CDR3 runs 14 residues. V shed 4 bases and J shed 5 bases, with 13 bases lying between them. The CDR3 nucleotides are TGTGCCAGCAGCCAGTGGACGACTCAAAACATTCAGTACTTC. Translated: CASSQWTTQNIQYF.

This clonotype occurred a few times. The V and J genes are TRBV20-1 and TRBJ2-3; the D gene is possibly TRBD2 (5 bases). This CDR3 contains 16 residues. Trimming removed 0 bases from V and 6 bases from J, with 19 bases in between. Germline V gene sequence: CDR1 DFQATT, CDR2 SNEGSKA (reference sequence). Written as DNA, the CDR3 is TGCAGTGCTAGAGATCCCGCAGGCGGGTTGGACGATACGCAGTATTTT. As protein: CSARDPAGGLDDTQYF.

At least ten counts were recorded for this clonotype. CDR3 sequence reads: CSVRDNFFSSYNEQFF. The CDR3 coding sequence is TGCAGCGTAAGGGACAACTTTTTTTCTTCCTACAATGAGCAGTTCTTC. The chain carries TRBV29-1 and TRBJ2-1; D possibly corresponds to TRBD1 (6 bases). Trimming pared 6 bases from V and 1 base from J, leaving 19 bases between. CDR3 length equals 16 residues. The germline V gene has CDR1 SQVTM and CDR2 ANQGSEA.

The gene calls are TRBV24-1 and TRBJ2-2, with D uncertain. CDR1 and CDR2 from the germline V gene are KGHDR and SFDVKD. CDR3 length: 12 residues. V was trimmed by 4 bases and J by 5 bases, leaving 4 bases between them. The CDR3 region has the DNA TGTGCCACCAGTGAACTGACCGGGGAGCTGTTTTTT. Its translation is CATSELTGELFF.

This clonotype was picked up many times. This chain joins TRBV7-2 and TRBJ2-3, with a tentative D call TRBD1 (5 bases). Germline lookup yields CDR1 SGHTA and CDR2 FQGNSA. With 5 bases removed from V and 0 bases from J, the gap between germline ends came to 15 bases. The CDR3 is 16 residues long. As DNA, the CDR3 is TGTGCCAGCAGCACTCAGGGTCTGGGAAGCACAGATACGCAGTATTTT. It codes for CASSTQGLGSTDTQYF.

The chain couples TRBV2 to TRBJ2-1; maybe TRBD2 (6 bases). Trimming pared 2 bases from V and 0 bases from J, leaving 20 bases between. Germline V lookup: CDR1 SNHLY, CDR2 FYNNEI. This CDR3 is 19 amino acids long. This chain's CDR3 is CASSEYVLAGPSSYNEQFF. Here the CDR3 DNA reads TGTGCCAGCAGTGAATACGTCTTGGCGGGGCCCAGCTCCTACAATGAGCAGTTCTTC.

In its sample, this clonotype was seen a few times. J is TRBJ2-3 and V is TRBV3-1; D possibly corresponds to TRBD2 (6 bases). In germline, CDR1 is LGHDT, CDR2 YNNKEL (reference sequence). The CDR3 is made up of 14 amino acids. The V end lost 1 base, the J end lost 1 base, and 6 bases lay between the germline ends. CDR3 sequence (DNA): TGTGCCAGCAGCCAAGGGGAGGGCACAGATACGCAGTATTTT. It yields the protein CASSQGEGTDTQYF.

There are a few counts of this clonotype. V gene TRBV28 combines with J gene TRBJ2-3; D may correspond to TRBD1 or TRBD2 (5 bases each). Trimming took 6 bases from V and 9 from J, leaving 13 bases between them. Per the germline V gene, CDR1 is MDHEN and CDR2 is SYDVKM. This CDR3 has 12 residues. CDR3 sequence (DNA): TGTGCCAGCAGGGGGGTCACAAGGACGCAGTATTTT. Translating it yields CASRGVTRTQYF.

This clonotype has ten or more counts. The rearrangement joins TRBV6-2 or TRBV6-3 to TRBJ2-3; D not resolved. The CDR3 extends over 11 amino acids. Per the germline V gene, CDR1 is MNHEY and CDR2 is SVGEGT. The V end lost 2 bases, the J end lost 6 bases, and 3 bases lay between the germline ends. CDR3 bases: TGTGCCAGCAGTTACGGGGATACGCAGTATTTT. Translating gives CASSYGDTQYF.

The sample holds many counts of this clonotype. V gene TRBV28 combines with J gene TRBJ1-1; D gene uncertain. The CDR3 covers 15 residues. The V and J ends lost 6 bases and 0 bases respectively, with 14 bases between them. In germline, CDR1 is MDHEN, CDR2 SYDVKM. In DNA form, the CDR3 reads TGTGCCAGCAGGGGATACATGGGAATGAACACTGAAGCTTTCTTT. Translation: CASRGYMGMNTEAFF.

This clonotype was observed a handful of times. This rearrangement joins TRBV20-1 to TRBJ1-1, with D hard to call. CDR3 length equals 14 residues. V lost 0 bases to trimming and J lost 9 bases, with 17 bases between them. Germline V gene lookup returns CDR1 DFQATT and CDR2 SNEGSKA (reference sequence). The CDR3 DNA reads as TGCAGTGCTAGAGATAGGTTGGGAGCCTCTAAAGCTTTCTTT. Translating it yields CSARDRLGASKAFF.

This clonotype was seen repeatedly, ten times or more. The chain uses TRBV20-1 and TRBJ1-3; 7 bases align to TRBD1. CDR1 and CDR2 (germline): DFQATT, SNEGSKA (reference sequence). With 7 bases clipped from V and 3 bases from J, the junction kept 6 bases outside the gene matches. The CDR3 has 13 residues. This chain's CDR3 is CSVTGDSGNTIYF. In DNA, the CDR3 is TGCAGTGTTACAGGGGATAGTGGAAACACCATATATTTT.

In this sample, this clonotype turned up a few times. This chain uses TRBV5-4 with TRBJ2-3, with D perhaps TRBD1 (8 bases). The CDR3 totals 15 residues. Trimming took off 3 bases at V and 0 bases at J, with 11 bases between the two ends. Germline V lookup: CDR1 SGHNT, CDR2 YYREEE (reference sequence). CDR3 nucleotides: TGTGCCAGCAGCTACAGGGGGGGAAGCACAGATACGCAGTATTTT. Protein: CASSYRGGSTDTQYF.

This clonotype came up many times. The gene calls are TRBV25-1 and TRBJ1-6; D is perhaps TRBD1 (5 bases). The CDR3 has 12 amino acids. Germline-derived CDR1 and CDR2 are MGHDK and SYGVNS. V lost 2 bases and J lost 9, with 5 bases in between. CDR3 nucleotides: TGTGCCAGCAGTGAAGGGGGTTCACCCCTCCACTTT. Amino acid sequence: CASSEGGSPLHF.